What follows are 8 T cell receptor beta chains derived from one specimen sequenced in a study of CD8+CD57+ T cells in acquired aplastic anemia. Profiles of TCR beta VDJ and CDR3 were generated from a genomic DNA template. TCRdb passed the reads through MiXCR, listing each CDR3 protein once. The repertoire has 150,000 to 200,000 distinct CDR3 sequences, about 60% of them found once; the top ten carry 45% to 55%. Sequencing input: sorted CD4+, CD8+, or CD8+CD57+ T cells (not recorded which) from PBMCs. The receptors stem from a human donor in good health.

The chain recombines TRBV7-3 with TRBJ2-2; 7 bases map to TRBD2. The germline CDR1 and CDR2 sequences are SGHTA and FQGTGA. The CDR3 sequence is 14 residues long. V trimming: 5 bases; J trimming: 7 bases; junction bases outside the gene matches: 7. CDR3 nucleotide sequence: TGTGCCAGCAGCCCGGACGGGGGGATCGGGGAGCTGTTTTTT. This translates into CASSPDGGIGELFF.

The V call is TRBV25-1, the J call TRBJ1-2; 11 bases map to TRBD1. The junction had 2 bases not matched to a gene; V was cut back by 2 bases and J by 6 bases. The CDR3 is 14 amino acids. Germline-derived CDR1 and CDR2 are MGHDK and SYGVNS. CDR3 in amino acids: CASSERGQGDGYTF. The CDR3 bases are TGTGCCAGCAGTGAACGGGGACAGGGGGATGGCTACACCTTC.

The V and J genes are TRBV24-1 and TRBJ2-1; 13 nucleotides agree with TRBD2. With 4 bases clipped from V and 10 bases from J, the junction kept 6 bases outside the gene matches. The CDR3 has 15 amino acids. The germline CDR1 and CDR2 sequences are KGHDR and SFDVKD. The CDR3 nucleotides read TGTGCCACCAGTGACTCTTGGGGACTAGCGGGGGAGCAGTTCTTC. Its protein is CATSDSWGLAGEQFF.

This chain uses TRBV11-3 with TRBJ2-7, with 10 nucleotides matching TRBD1. Per the germline V gene, CDR1 is SGHNT and CDR2 is YENEEA. V shed 0 bases and J 5 bases; nucleotides not matched to a gene: 4. There are 15 residues in the CDR3. The CDR3 nucleotides read TGTGCCAGCAGCTTAGAAGGGACAGGGGACGACGAGCAGTACTTC. Its translation: CASSLEGTGDDEQYF.

This chain connects TRBV7-3 to TRBJ2-7; D might be TRBD1 or TRBD2, each matching 6 bases. V was trimmed by 5 bases and J by 5 bases, leaving 16 bases between them. In germline, CDR1 is SGHTA, CDR2 FQGTGA. The CDR3 consists of 14 residues. DNA of the CDR3: TGTGCCAGCAGCGAAACACCGGGGGCCCACGAGCAGTACTTC. Protein product: CASSETPGAHEQYF.

V and J are TRBV6-1 and TRBJ2-7, with a weak D call TRBD1 (5 bases). The germline V and J ends were trimmed by 2 bases and 2 bases, with 13 bases remaining between them. Germline values: CDR1 MNHNS, CDR2 SASEGT. The CDR3 extends over 15 amino acids. Here the CDR3 DNA reads TGTGCCAGCAGTGAATTGTTGACAGCGACCTACGAGCAGTACTTC. As protein: CASSELLTATYEQYF.

V usage is TRBV10-3 and J usage is TRBJ1-2; tentative D call: TRBD1 (5 bases). V was shortened by 0 bases and J by 4 bases, with 12 bases between the two germline ends. CDR1 is ENHRY, CDR2 SYGVKD, per germline. This CDR3 has 15 residues. DNA for the CDR3: TGTGCCATCAGTGAGTCGGGGGACGCCCCCTATGGCTACACCTTC. Encoded protein: CAISESGDAPYGYTF.

As concerns this clonotype: Germline and junction disagree at one end, which may indicate a read error. This sequence joins TRBV7-9 and TRBJ2-5; 11 nucleotides agree with TRBD2. Germline V gene data show CDR1 as SEHNR and CDR2 as FQNEAQ (reference sequence). This CDR3 contains 15 residues. CDR3 bases: TGTGCTAGCAGCTCACTAGCGGGAGATGAAGAGACCCAGTACTTC. It encodes CASSSLAGDEETQYF.